This T cell receptor beta chain emerged from a study of vaccination effects on CD4 cells after COVID-19 (dated by TCRdb to between 2021 and 2023). Background for the entire study: To identify antigen-specific CD4+ T cell clonotypes by their expansion, the ViraFEST assay first stimulated PBMC with viral peptide pools and then applied TCR sequencing. Each participant got two doses of an mRNA SARS-CoV-2 vaccine, either BNT162b2 or mRNA-1273. In a couple of convalescent patients, pre-vaccine samples were collected 16 days and one week ahead of the first dose, 142 and 148 days after COVID-19 diagnosis. Some 2.2 million PBMC per well were cultured in IMDM with about 5.4% human AB serum, 8.5 to 10 IU/ml IL-2 and gentamicin, plus 10 ug/ml peptides. In both COVID-19 convalescent patients and infection-naive vaccine recipients, the study compared SARS-CoV-2 spike-specific CD4+ TCR repertoires from before mRNA vaccination with those from after it. The full study included roughly 10 COVID-19 convalescent patients and several SARS-CoV-2-naive healthy vaccine recipients. The Oncomine TCR Beta short-read assay on an Illumina iSeq 100 was used to sequence cultures from other donors in the study. Study-wide conclusions, independent of this receptor: Clones induced by infection and clones induced by vaccination both contracted markedly at late timepoints after vaccination, which fits with T cell responses waning over time. Limitations of the study were the small number of convalescent patients and the absence of early post-infection timepoints. In convalescent patients, the post-vaccine spike-reactive repertoire consisted mainly of new vaccine-induced clones, largely distinct from infection-induced clones.

Library preparation was by the immunoSEQ multiplex PCR assay. DNA from the cultured and isolated CD4+ T cells underwent TCR beta CDR3 sequencing. Per the source publication's procedure: The analysis removed non-productive TCR sequences, trimmed reads to the CDR3 region, and retained only CDR3s that were 7 or more amino acids long. Antigen-specific clonotypes were identified with the MANAFEST web app by comparing expansion in peptide wells against reference cultures. To be called positive, a clone needed expansion at FDR<0.05 compared with the reference and with all other wells, an odds ratio greater than 5, and a frequency greater than 0.1% in two replicate wells. A clonotype was defined as cross-reactive if the clonotype was significantly expanded both in SARS-CoV-2 spike wells and in at least one common cold coronavirus spike condition. CDR3 similarity was assessed by Levenshtein distance with the stringdist R package, and unrooted trees were built with ape in R 3.6.1. As stored in TCRdb, this immuneACCESS dataset retains in-frame rearrangements with V and J assigned. A fraction of the clones does not appear; measured against another copy, unresolved V genes explain less than half of the discrepancy, and the remainder lacks a known reason. D and trimming were read from the DNA, whereas the V and J calls and clone size are those reported in that table. The sample table shows about 64,000 clones, and under 80% are seen once. The ten most abundant clones make up roughly 23% of the sample.

The CDR3 measures 13 amino acids from cysteine to phenylalanine. Only the CDR3 DNA stays, 39 bases, in frame from base 1. For this chain, trimming is 3 bases at the V end and 2 bases at the J end, and the number of junction bases without a gene match is 1. Based on the germline V gene, the CDR1 and CDR2 sequences are MGHDK and SYGVNS. After approximately 11 days of culture, CD4+ T cells were isolated with the EasySep CD4+ T cell isolation kit. PCR-confirmed SARS-CoV-2 infection had occurred in convalescent patients between March and December 2020, before the Alpha, Beta and Delta variants emerged in the United States. Half of the culture medium was replaced with fresh IL-2-containing medium on days 3 and 7. Each peptide stimulation condition was cultured in triplicate wells unless otherwise noted. Using Ficoll-Paque Plus gradient centrifugation, PBMC were separated from whole blood and then either used fresh or cryopreserved at -140C. The QIAamp micro DNA kit was used to extract genomic DNA from the cultured CD4+ T cells.

A remark on this clone: Its antigen is unknown. No much larger clone exists at a distance of one base, and base qualities are not known.

The clonotype originates from a human donor who had a prior SARS-CoV-2 infection. The specimen comprised CD4+ T cells from PBMCs cultured without peptide, sampled before COVID-19 vaccination. The receptor chain draws on TRBV25-1 and TRBJ2-7; 7 nucleotides in the junction match TRBD2. The nucleotide sequence is given as TGTGCCAGCAGTGAGGGGGGGACCTACGAGCAGTACTTC. It is translated as CASSEGGTYEQYF.